Following are 32 T cell receptor beta chains from one sample sequenced in a study of cytomegalovirus exposure and HLA in healthy donors. The PCR was carried out with 60 Vbeta primers and 13 Jbeta primers. Produced via immunoSEQ multiplex PCR; TCRdb's table is partial and in-frame only. The repertoire has 150,000 to 200,000 clones, 70% to 80% of them found once; the top ten carry about 1.6%. The source material was PBMCs. The receptors shown here come from a woman aged 45-65 years in good health and CMV-seronegative.

V usage is TRBV9 and J usage is TRBJ2-1; 9 nucleotides line up with TRBD1. Germline V CDR1 and CDR2: SGDLS, YYNGEE. This CDR3 contains 16 residues. The V segment lost 0 bases and the J segment 7 bases; nucleotides outside the gene matches: 8. The CDR3 loop reads CASSVGMTGGVNEQFF. CDR3 DNA sequence: TGTGCCAGCAGCGTAGGAATGACAGGGGGGGTGAATGAGCAGTTCTTC.

In this sample, this clone turned up once. The chain links TRBV7-8 to TRBJ2-7; 9 bases fit TRBD1. This CDR3 is built from 15 residues. Germline CDR1 SGHVS, CDR2 FQNEAQ. V gave up 2 bases and J gave up 1 base; unmatched junction bases: 3. The CDR3 bases are TGTGCCAGCAGCTTAATGGGGACAGGGTCCTACGAGCAGTACTTC. Translating it yields CASSLMGTGSYEQYF. The whole variable domain, filled in from reference TRBV7-8 and TRBJ2-7, reads GAGVSQSPRYKVAKRGQDVALRCDPISGHVSLFWYQQALGQGPEFLTYFQNEAQLDKSGLPSDRFFAERPEGSVSTLKIQRTQQEDSAVYLCASSLMGTGSYEQYFGPGTRLTVT.

Details on this clone: At one end, the junction sequence differs from germline, possibly due to a read error. V gene TRBV7-9 combines with J gene TRBJ1-4, with 8 bases that match TRBD1. Germline loops: CDR1 SEHNR, CDR2 FQNEAQ (reference sequence). This CDR3 is 14 amino acids long. The CDR3 spells CASTLQGANEKLFF. The CDR3 DNA sequence: TGTGCCAGCACCTTACAGGGGGCTAATGAAAAACTGTTTTTT.

The V gene is TRBV5-6, the J gene TRBJ1-1; D may be TRBD1 (5 bases). CDR1 is SGHDT, CDR2 YYEEEE, per germline. CDR3 size: 16 residues. Trimming left V 0 bases short and J 1 base short, with 13 bases between. The CDR3 bases are TGTGCCAGCAGCTTGGGGGGGGGAGCGGGGAACACTGAAGCTTTCTTT. Amino acid sequence: CASSLGGGAGNTEAFF.

This clone was seen once. The V call is TRBV18, the J call TRBJ2-6; D is perhaps TRBD2 (6 bases). V was cut by 2 bases and J by 3 bases, with 11 bases left in between. CDR3 length: 16 amino acids. Per germline, CDR1 KGHSH and CDR2 LQKENI. CDR3: CASSPEGLVGANVLTF. CDR3 nucleotide sequence: TGTGCCAGCTCACCAGAGGGACTGGTTGGGGCCAACGTCCTGACTTTC.

The J gene is TRBJ2-3, the V gene TRBV7-3; 11 nucleotides align to TRBD2. V was pared by 5 bases and J by 2 bases, with 12 bases of the junction left unmatched. CDR1 is SGHTA, CDR2 FQGTGA, per germline. The CDR3 extends over 18 amino acids. The CDR3 coding sequence is TGTGCCAGCAGCCGAAGGGGGACTAGCGGTTTTACCACAGATACGCAGTATTTT. Translating it yields CASSRRGTSGFTTDTQYF.

V gene TRBV4-2 combines with J gene TRBJ2-2; 12 bases are a match to TRBD2. V lost 2 bases and J lost 1; bases outside the gene matches: 2. The CDR3 spans 17 residues. Germline values: CDR1 LGHNA, CDR2 YNFKEQ. CDR3 sequence reads: CASSQRTSGVNTGELFF. The CDR3 DNA follows: TGTGCCAGCAGCCAAAGGACTAGCGGGGTGAACACCGGGGAGCTGTTTTTT.

This chain joins TRBV7-6 and TRBJ1-1, with TRBD1 identical over 10 bases. The V gene's germline CDR1 is SGHVS and CDR2 FNYEAQ. The CDR3 spans 14 residues. The trim removed 4 bases at V and 4 bases at J, leaving 3 bases unmatched. The CDR3 bases are TGTGCCAGCAGCTCGCGGACAGGGGGCACTGAAGCTTTCTTT. Amino acid sequence: CASSSRTGGTEAFF.

The chain links TRBV2 to TRBJ1-1, with a possible D match to TRBD1 (5 bases). V was pared by 8 bases and J by 0 bases, with 31 bases between. Germline CDR1 and CDR2: SNHLY and FYNNEI. The CDR3 is 20 amino acids. CDR3 DNA sequence: TGTGCCAGCGGAGTCAACCCGGGACTAAGGGTGGGGGATTTGAACACTGAAGCTTTCTTT. This translates into CASGVNPGLRVGDLNTEAFF.

The chain joins TRBV6-4 to TRBJ2-3; 11 nucleotides align to TRBD2. Trimming took 6 bases from V and 6 from J; bases not matched to a gene: 8. Germline lookup yields CDR1 MRHNA and CDR2 SNTAGT. CDR3 length: 15 residues. The CDR3 DNA is TGTGCCAGCAGCGTTAGCGGGAGGGCGGGCGATACGCAGTATTTT. Its protein product is CASSVSGRAGDTQYF.

This chain uses TRBV5-6 with TRBJ2-1; possibly TRBD2 for D (5 bases). Trimming took off 5 bases at V and 6 bases at J, with 9 bases between the two ends. Per the germline V gene, CDR1 is SGHDT and CDR2 is YYEEEE. CDR3 length: 12 amino acids. This CDR3 is CASSRDLNEQFF. The CDR3 coding sequence is TGTGCCAGCAGTCGGGATCTCAATGAGCAGTTCTTC.

The rearrangement joins TRBV5-1 to TRBJ2-3, with 10 bases matching TRBD1. Looked up from germline, CDR1 is SGHRS and CDR2 is YFSETQ. Trimming cost V 7 bases and J 5 bases; bases outside gene matches: 10. CDR3 length equals 15 residues. CDR3: CASAFPGQGIDTQYF. CDR3 DNA sequence: TGCGCCAGCGCATTCCCGGGACAGGGGATAGATACGCAGTATTTT.

The rearrangement uses TRBV7-9 and TRBJ2-1; 9 nucleotides line up with TRBD2. The CDR3 runs 12 residues. Germline trimming cut 5 bases from V and 14 bases from J; bases unmatched to any gene: 7. Per the germline V gene, CDR1 is SEHNR and CDR2 is FQNEAQ (reference sequence). Here the CDR3 reads CASSGRTSVEFF. The DNA of the CDR3 is TGTGCCAGCAGCGGACGGACTAGCGTTGAGTTCTTC.

The rearrangement links TRBV25-1 to TRBJ2-1, with 7 bases identical to TRBD2. The CDR3 runs 18 residues. Per the germline V gene, CDR1 is MGHDK and CDR2 is SYGVNS. Unmatched junction bases numbered 18, after V lost 5 bases and J lost 5 bases. CDR3 amino acids: CASSPYGRTRKVDNEQFF. Written as DNA, the CDR3 is TGTGCCAGCAGTCCCTACGGACGGACTAGGAAGGTGGACAATGAGCAGTTCTTC.

The V gene is TRBV5-1, the J gene TRBJ2-2, with TRBD2 matching 7 bases. The ends lost 0 bases at V and 4 bases at J; junction bases unmatched: 3. Per the germline V gene, CDR1 is SGHRS and CDR2 is YFSETQ. This CDR3 comprises 15 residues. The CDR3 sequence is CASSLGTGGTGELFF. The CDR3 nucleotides are TGCGCCAGCAGCTTGGGGACGGGGGGCACCGGGGAGCTGTTTTTT. The variable domain in full, completed from reference TRBV5-1 and TRBJ2-2, reads KAGVTQTPRYLIKTRGQQVTLSCSPISGHRSVSWYQQTPGQGLQFLFEYFSETQRNKGNFPGRFSGRQFSNSRSEMNVSTLELGDSALYLCASSLGTGGTGELFFGEGSRLTVL.

The CDR3 loop reads CASNREPVLGGYTF. The CDR3 DNA follows: TGTGCCAGCAACCGCGAGCCCGTGCTGGGCGGCTACACCTTC. The chain combines TRBV5-8 with TRBJ1-2; D is unresolved. The V gene lost 6 bases and the J gene lost 8 bases, with 20 bases spanning the gap. The CDR3 is 14 residues long. Germline CDR1 and CDR2: SGHTS and YDEGEE.

The rearrangement links TRBV4-3 to TRBJ1-4; TRBD1 is a possible D gene (5 bases). Germline values: CDR1 LGHNA, CDR2 YSLEER. V was pared by 4 bases and J by 0 bases, with 21 bases between. The CDR3 totals 19 residues. This CDR3 is CASSPFWEVARATNEKLFF. The CDR3 coding sequence is TGCGCCAGCAGCCCCTTTTGGGAGGTAGCCAGGGCAACTAATGAAAAACTGTTTTTT.

On this clone: A read error may produce the germline difference seen at one junction end. As DNA, the CDR3 is TGTGCTAGCAGTTCTGGACCCAGGGACACCGGGGAGCTGTTTTTT. Amino acid sequence: CASSSGPRDTGELFF. The chain links TRBV7-7 to TRBJ2-2, with D perhaps matching TRBD1 (5 bases). There are 15 residues in the CDR3. In germline, CDR1 is SSHAT, CDR2 FNYEAQ (reference sequence).

This clone was seen once. The chain recombines TRBV5-1 with TRBJ1-2, with D perhaps matching TRBD1 (5 bases). This CDR3 has 14 residues. Trimming removed 3 bases from V and 7 bases from J, with 16 bases in between. Germline CDR1 SGHRS, CDR2 YFSETQ. CDR3 DNA sequence: TGCGCCAGCAGCTCGTCACCGGGGGTCCCTGGCTACACCTTC. It yields the protein CASSSSPGVPGYTF.

The genes are TRBV9 and TRBJ2-1; 8 positions match TRBD2. V lost 2 bases to trimming and J lost 5 bases; unmatched junction nucleotides: 9. Germline lookup yields CDR1 SGDLS and CDR2 YYNGEE. The CDR3 is 16 residues long. The CDR3 region is CASSVDGGGTDNEQFF. CDR3 in DNA: TGTGCCAGCAGCGTGGATGGCGGGGGGACGGACAATGAGCAGTTCTTC.

The chain joins TRBV7-6 to TRBJ2-1; 7 bases fit TRBD2. Per the germline V gene, CDR1 is SGHVS and CDR2 is FNYEAQ. The length of the CDR3 is 16 residues. Trimming cost V 1 base and J 0 bases; bases outside gene matches: 3. The CDR3 DNA sequence: TGTGCCAGCAGCTTAGAAGGCGGGAGCTCCTACAATGAGCAGTTCTTC. Its translation is CASSLEGGSSYNEQFF.

This clone was detected once. The chain couples TRBV6-5 to TRBJ2-5, with D unclear. The CDR3 length is 15 residues. V lost 1 base, J lost 4 bases, and 13 bases lay in between. The germline gives CDR1 MNHEY, CDR2 SVGAGI. The DNA of the CDR3 is TGTGCCAGCAGTTACTTCATTGTCCCAATAGAGACCCAGTACTTC. It encodes CASSYFIVPIETQYF.

The CDR3, as DNA: TGTGCCAGCTCACCGACAGCTAACTATGGCTACACCTTC. This codes for CASSPTANYGYTF. The chain has TRBV18 and TRBJ1-2, with D perhaps matching TRBD1 (5 bases). The CDR3 consists of 13 residues. CDR1 and CDR2 from the germline V gene are KGHSH and LQKENI. Trimming left V 3 bases short and J 0 bases short, with 5 bases between.

CDR3 bases: TGTGCCAGCAGCTTACGGGACAGGGACACCGGGGAGCTGTTTTTT. Amino acid sequence: CASSLRDRDTGELFF. The rearrangement uses TRBV5-4 and TRBJ2-2; TRBD1 agrees at 9 bases. The J segment lost 3 bases and the V segment lost 2 bases, leaving 2 bases of the junction unmatched. This CDR3 contains 15 residues. Germline V gene lookup returns CDR1 SGHNT and CDR2 YYREEE (reference sequence).

This sequence joins TRBV10-3 and TRBJ2-7; 11 bases are shared with TRBD2. V shed 7 bases, J shed 3 bases, and the junction held 8 bases outside the gene matches. The germline gives CDR1 ENHRY, CDR2 SYGVKD. This CDR3 is 15 amino acids long. The chain's CDR3 is CAITDTTSGGYEQYF. CDR3 nucleotide sequence: TGTGCCATCACCGACACTACTAGCGGGGGCTACGAGCAGTACTTC.

CDR3 sequence: CASSLGQSSYEQYF. CDR3 DNA: TGTGCCAGCAGCTTGGGGCAGAGCTCCTACGAGCAGTACTTC. The chain couples TRBV7-9 to TRBJ2-7; tentatively, D is TRBD1 (5 bases). This CDR3 is 14 amino acids long. Looked up from germline, CDR1 is SEHNR and CDR2 is FQNEAQ (reference sequence). V was cut by 3 bases and J by 0 bases, with 9 bases left in between.

The chain carries TRBV7-8 and TRBJ1-2; D is perhaps TRBD1 (6 bases). The germline V gene has CDR1 SGHVS and CDR2 FQNEAQ. The CDR3 is 16 residues long. Deletions cut 5 bases from V and 4 bases from J, with 20 bases between. The CDR3 nucleotides read TGTGCCAGCAGCCCTAGTCGGGGGGGCGCACCCTATGGCTACACCTTC. Amino acid sequence: CASSPSRGGAPYGYTF.

This clone was recorded once. The CDR3 spells CASSLGAGENTEAFF. In DNA form, the CDR3 reads TGTGCCAGCAGCTTGGGGGCAGGGGAGAACACTGAAGCTTTCTTT. This rearrangement joins TRBV5-4 to TRBJ1-1; D may be TRBD1 (6 bases). This CDR3 spans 15 amino acids. Germline loops: CDR1 SGHNT, CDR2 YYREEE (reference sequence). V lost 0 bases and J lost 1, with 10 bases in between.

This chain links TRBV2 with TRBJ2-5; TRBD2 is a possible D gene (6 bases). The end of the DNA is better explained by TRBJ2-7, so the J call may be wrong. The germline V gene has CDR1 SNHLY and CDR2 FYNNEI. The CDR3 consists of 14 residues. Written as DNA, the CDR3 is TGTGCCAGCAGTGAGGGACTGAGCTCCTACGAGCAGTACTTC. Amino acids: CASSEGLSSYEQYF.

This rearrangement joins TRBV7-8 to TRBJ1-1; D gene unclear. V lost 1 base to trimming and J lost 7 bases, with 7 bases between them. Germline loops: CDR1 SGHVS, CDR2 FQNEAQ. The CDR3 is 12 residues long. The CDR3 sequence: CASSLGGYEAFF. The CDR3, as DNA: TGTGCCAGCAGCTTAGGAGGTTATGAAGCTTTCTTT.

V is TRBV2 and J is TRBJ1-1; maybe TRBD1 (5 bases). CDR1 and CDR2 from the germline V gene are SNHLY and FYNNEI. Trimming left V 4 bases short and J 1 base short, with 19 bases between. The CDR3 loop spans 17 amino acids. CDR3: CASSVGLWGGANTEAFF. The CDR3 DNA sequence: TGTGCCAGCAGTGTGGGTTTATGGGGGGGTGCGAACACTGAAGCTTTCTTT.

The chain joins TRBV28 to TRBJ2-7; possible D gene TRBD2, 6 bases. This CDR3 spans 14 amino acids. V lost 2 bases and J lost 2, with 10 bases in between. Per germline, CDR1 MDHEN and CDR2 SYDVKM. The CDR3 loop is CASSLPGVPYEQYF. CDR3 bases: TGTGCCAGCAGTTTACCGGGAGTGCCCTACGAGCAGTACTTC.